Reported below is one T cell receptor (beta chain). What it recognizes is unknown. With the read ending 3 residues before the CDR3 end, the germline J gene is used to fill in that end. Profiled with immunoSEQ multiplex PCR; TCRdb holds only in-frame clones, not every one. This repertoire includes about 32,000 clones. CDR1 is SGHRS and CDR2 is YFSETQ in the germline V gene. The CDR3 contains 18 residues. V shed 0 bases and J shed 0 bases, with 18 bases lying between them. The data are from a study of T cells in women clearing cervical HPV infection. At the level of the study: Donors had HPV16-related CIN3 or worse; 2 had invasive cancer. For cases, blood was sampled a median around 150 days after lesion detection, interquartile range roughly 80 to 200 days.

Whole-study findings and limits: Controls had more TRBV6-7 (about 0.16%) than cases (roughly 0.11%).

Sequenced material: blood buffy coat. The clonotype comes from a woman aged 18 to 69 with a cervical HPV16 infection that either progressed to CIN3+ or cleared (not recorded which). The chain is built from TRBV5-1 and TRBJ1-1; maybe TRBD1 (6 bases). The CDR3 here is CASSLGLWTDLMNTEAFF. The covered CDR3 bases are TGCGCCAGCAGCTTGGGATTGTGGACAGACTTGATGAACACTGAA.